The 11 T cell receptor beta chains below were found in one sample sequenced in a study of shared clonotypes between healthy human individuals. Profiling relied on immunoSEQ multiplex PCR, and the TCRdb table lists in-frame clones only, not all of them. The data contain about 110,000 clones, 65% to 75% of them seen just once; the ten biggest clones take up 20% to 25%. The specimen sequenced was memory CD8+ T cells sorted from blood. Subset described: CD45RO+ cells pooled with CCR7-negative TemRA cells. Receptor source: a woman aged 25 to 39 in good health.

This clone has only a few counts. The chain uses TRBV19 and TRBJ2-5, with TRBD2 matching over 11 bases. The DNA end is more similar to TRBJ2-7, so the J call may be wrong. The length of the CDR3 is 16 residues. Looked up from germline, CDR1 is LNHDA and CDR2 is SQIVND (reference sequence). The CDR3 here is CASSIGLAGGTYEQYF. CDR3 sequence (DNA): TGTGCCAGTAGTATAGGGCTAGCGGGAGGCACCTACGAGCAGTACTTC.

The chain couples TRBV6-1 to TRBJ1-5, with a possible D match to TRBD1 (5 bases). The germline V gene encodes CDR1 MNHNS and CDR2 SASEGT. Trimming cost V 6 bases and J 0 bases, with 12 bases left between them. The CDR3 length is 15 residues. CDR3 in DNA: TGTGCCAGCAGGGCTGACAGCCGTAGCAATCAGCCCCAGCATTTT. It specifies CASRADSRSNQPQHF.

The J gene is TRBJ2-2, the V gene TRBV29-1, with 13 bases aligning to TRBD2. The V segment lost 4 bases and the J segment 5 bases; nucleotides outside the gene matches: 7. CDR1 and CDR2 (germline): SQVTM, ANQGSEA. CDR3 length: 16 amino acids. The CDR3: CSVAGLAGVITGELFF. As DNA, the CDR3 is TGCAGCGTTGCAGGACTAGCGGGAGTAATTACCGGGGAGCTGTTTTTT.

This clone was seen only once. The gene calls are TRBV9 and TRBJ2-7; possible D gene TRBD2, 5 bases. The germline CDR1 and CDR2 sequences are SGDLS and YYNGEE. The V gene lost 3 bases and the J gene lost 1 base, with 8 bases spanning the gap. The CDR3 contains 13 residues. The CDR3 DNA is TGTGCCAGCAGCGCGGACTTTTCCTACGAGCAGTACTTC. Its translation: CASSADFSYEQYF.

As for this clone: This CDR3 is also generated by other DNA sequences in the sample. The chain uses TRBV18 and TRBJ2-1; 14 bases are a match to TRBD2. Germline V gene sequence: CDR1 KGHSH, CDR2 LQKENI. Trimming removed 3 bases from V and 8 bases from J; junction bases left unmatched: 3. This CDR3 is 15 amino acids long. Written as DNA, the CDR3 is TGTGCCAGCTCACCGGGACTAGCGGGAGACGATGAGCAGTTCTTC. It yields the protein CASSPGLAGDDEQFF.

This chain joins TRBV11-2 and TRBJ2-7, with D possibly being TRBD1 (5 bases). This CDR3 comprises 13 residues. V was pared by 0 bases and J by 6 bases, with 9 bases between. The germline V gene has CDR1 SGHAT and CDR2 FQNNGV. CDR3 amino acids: CASSLEGPAEQYF. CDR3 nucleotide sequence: TGTGCCAGCAGCTTAGAGGGGCCTGCCGAGCAGTACTTC. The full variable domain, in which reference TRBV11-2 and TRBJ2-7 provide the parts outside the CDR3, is EAGVAQSPRYKIIEKRQSVAFWCNPISGHATLYWYQQILGQGPKLLIQFQNNGVVDDSQLPKDRFSAERLKGVDSTLKIQPAKLEDSAVYLCASSLEGPAEQYFGPGTRLTVT.

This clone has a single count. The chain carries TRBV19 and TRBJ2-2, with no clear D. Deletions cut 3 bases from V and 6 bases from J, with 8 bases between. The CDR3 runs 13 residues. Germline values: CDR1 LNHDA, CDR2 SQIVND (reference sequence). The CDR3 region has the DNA TGTGCCAGTAGTATCCTGGCGGCCGGGGAGCTGTTTTTT. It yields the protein CASSILAAGELFF.

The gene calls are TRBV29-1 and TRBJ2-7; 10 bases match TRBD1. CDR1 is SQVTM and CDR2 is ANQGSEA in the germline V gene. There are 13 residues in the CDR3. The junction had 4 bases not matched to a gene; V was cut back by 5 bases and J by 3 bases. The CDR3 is CSVRGTGVYEQYF. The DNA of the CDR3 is TGCAGCGTTCGGGGGACAGGGGTCTACGAGCAGTACTTC.

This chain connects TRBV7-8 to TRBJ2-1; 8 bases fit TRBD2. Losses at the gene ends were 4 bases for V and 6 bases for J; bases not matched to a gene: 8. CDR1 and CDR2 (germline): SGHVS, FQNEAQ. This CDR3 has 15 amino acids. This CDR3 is CASSSKREWGNEQFF. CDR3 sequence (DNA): TGTGCCAGCAGCTCTAAGCGGGAGTGGGGCAATGAGCAGTTCTTC.

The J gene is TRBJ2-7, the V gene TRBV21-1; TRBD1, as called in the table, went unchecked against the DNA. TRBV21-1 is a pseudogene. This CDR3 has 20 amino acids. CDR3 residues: CASSKPLGQGRRGSSYEQYF. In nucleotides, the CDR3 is TGTGCCAGCAGCAAACCCCTAGGACAGGGTAGAAGAGGGAGCTCCTACGAGCAGTACTTC.

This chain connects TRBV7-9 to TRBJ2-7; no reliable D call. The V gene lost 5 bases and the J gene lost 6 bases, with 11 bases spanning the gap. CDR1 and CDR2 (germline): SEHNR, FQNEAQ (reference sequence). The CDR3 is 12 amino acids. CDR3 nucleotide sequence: TGTGCCAGCAGCGCCCTTCCCGGCGAGCAGTACTTC. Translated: CASSALPGEQYF.